The rows below give T cell receptor beta chains drawn from one sample of a study of T-cell memory formation after mild COVID-19. From the 5' RACE reads, TCRdb called clonotypes with MiXCR, one entry per CDR3 protein. Of 350,000 or so distinct CDR3 sequences in the sample, 10% to 15% were seen once. Sequencing used PBMCs or a T cell subset sorted from them (not recorded which). Receptor source: a man aged 18-30 years who had mild COVID-19 (a few samples of this study predate the infection). Cell type and time point are not known. The CDR3 runs from the conserved cysteine through the conserved F or W. D genes are given only for firm matches. Clone size is not always given. Where it is, it says once, few, many or a class for expanded clones.

abundance,v_gene,d_gene,j_gene,CDR3nt,CDR3aa
few,TRBV10-3,TRBD1,TRBJ2-1,TGTGCCATCAGTGGCACCCCCCGGGACAGGGGTTCCGATGAGCAGTTCTTC,CAISGTPRDRGSDEQFF
many,TRBV19,NA,TRBJ1-5,TGTGCCAGTAGTATTTGGCGGGCGGGGCCCCAGCATTTT,CASSIWRAGPQHF
few,TRBV7-3,TRBD2,TRBJ2-3,TGTGCCAGCAGCACTGGGACTAGCGGGGGGGCAGAGACGCAGTATTTT,CASSTGTSGGAETQYF
NA,TRBV24-1,TRBD2,TRBJ2-1,TGTGCCACCAGTGACCTCGGGACTAGCGGAAACAATGAGCAGTTCTTC,CATSDLGTSGNNEQFF
NA,TRBV6-5,NA,TRBJ2-1,TGTGCCAGCACCACCGGGGCAGGCAATGAGCAGTTCTTC,CASTTGAGNEQFF
many,TRBV7-2,NA,TRBJ2-1,TGTGCCAGCAGCTTAGTAGCCGGTAATGAGCAGTTCTTC,CASSLVAGNEQFF
many,TRBV19,NA,TRBJ2-2,TGTGCCAGTGCTAGCCCCAACACCGGGGAGCTGTTTTTT,CASASPNTGELFF
NA,TRBV25-1,NA,TRBJ2-5,TGTGCCAGCAGCGGCTTAGGCAGCGCCCAAGAGACCCAGTACTTC,CASSGLGSAQETQYF
NA,TRBV20-1,TRBD1,TRBJ2-3,TGCAGTGCTCCCCGGACAGGGGTCCCAGATACGCAGTATTTT,CSAPRTGVPDTQYF
NA,TRBV6-5,NA,TRBJ1-3,TGTGCCAGCAGTTACTCGTTCGGGGCGACGGGAAACACCATATATTTT,CASSYSFGATGNTIYF
NA,TRBV2,TRBD2,TRBJ2-1,TGTGCCAGAACACTAGCGGGGGGTCGCAATGAGCAGTTCTTC,CARTLAGGRNEQFF
NA,TRBV4-3,TRBD1,TRBJ1-6,TGCGCCAGCAGCCCCGGGACAGCCTCCTATAATTCACCCCTCCACTTT,CASSPGTASYNSPLHF
NA,TRBV7-6,TRBD1,TRBJ1-2,TGTGCCAGCAGCTTAGAGGGACAGATTAACTATGGCTACACCTTC,CASSLEGQINYGYTF
NA,TRBV7-2,TRBD1,TRBJ1-2,TGTGCCAGCAGTCCAGGACAGGGGGCTTATGGCTACACCTTC,CASSPGQGAYGYTF
NA,TRBV7-9,NA,TRBJ2-2,TGTGCCAGCAGCACCCACACCGGGGAGCTGTTTTTT,CASSTHTGELFF
many,TRBV5-1,TRBD2,TRBJ2-3,TGCGCCAGCAGCCCGGGGACTAGCGCGCGACCCCTCACAGATACGCAGTATTTT,CASSPGTSARPLTDTQYF